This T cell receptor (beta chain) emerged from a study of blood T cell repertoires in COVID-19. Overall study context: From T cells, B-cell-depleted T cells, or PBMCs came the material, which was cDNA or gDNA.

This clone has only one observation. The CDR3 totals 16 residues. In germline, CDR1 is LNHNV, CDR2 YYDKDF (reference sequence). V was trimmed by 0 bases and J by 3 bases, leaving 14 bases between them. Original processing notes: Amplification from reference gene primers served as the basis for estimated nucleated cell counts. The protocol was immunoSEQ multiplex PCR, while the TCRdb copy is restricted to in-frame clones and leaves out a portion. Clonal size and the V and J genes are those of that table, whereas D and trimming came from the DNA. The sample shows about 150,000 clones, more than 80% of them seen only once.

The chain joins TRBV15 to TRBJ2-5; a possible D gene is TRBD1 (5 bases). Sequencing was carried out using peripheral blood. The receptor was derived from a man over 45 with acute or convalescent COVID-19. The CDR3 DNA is TGTGCCACCAGCAGAGACTATAACCGACAGAAAGAGACCCAGTACTTC. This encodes CATSRDYNRQKETQYF.